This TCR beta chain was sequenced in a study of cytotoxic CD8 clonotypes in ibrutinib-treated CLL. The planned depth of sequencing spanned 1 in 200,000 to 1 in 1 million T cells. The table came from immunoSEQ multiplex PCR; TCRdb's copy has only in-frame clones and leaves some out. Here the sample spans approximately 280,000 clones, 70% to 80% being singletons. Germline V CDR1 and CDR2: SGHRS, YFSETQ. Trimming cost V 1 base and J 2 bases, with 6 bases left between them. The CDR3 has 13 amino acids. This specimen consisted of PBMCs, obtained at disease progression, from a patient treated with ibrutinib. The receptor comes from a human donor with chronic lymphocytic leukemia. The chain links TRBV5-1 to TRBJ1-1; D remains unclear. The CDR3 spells CASSLRPNTEAFF. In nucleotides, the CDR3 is TGCGCCAGCAGCTTGAGACCCAACACTGAAGCTTTCTTT. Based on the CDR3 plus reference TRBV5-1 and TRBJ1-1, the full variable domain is KAGVTQTPRYLIKTRGQQVTLSCSPISGHRSVSWYQQTPGQGLQFLFEYFSETQRNKGNFPGRFSGRQFSNSRSEMNVSTLELGDSALYLCASSLRPNTEAFFGQGTRLTVV.